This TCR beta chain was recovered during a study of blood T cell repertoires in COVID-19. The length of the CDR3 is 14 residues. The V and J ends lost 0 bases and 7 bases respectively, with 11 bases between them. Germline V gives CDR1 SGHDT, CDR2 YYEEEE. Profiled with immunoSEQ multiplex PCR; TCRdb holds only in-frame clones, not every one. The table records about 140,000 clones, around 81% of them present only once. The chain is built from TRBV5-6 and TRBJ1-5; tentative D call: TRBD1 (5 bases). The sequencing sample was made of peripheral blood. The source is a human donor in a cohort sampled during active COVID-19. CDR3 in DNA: TGTGCCAGCAGCTTGGGACAGCTGATGCAGCCCCAGCATTTT. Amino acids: CASSLGQLMQPQHF. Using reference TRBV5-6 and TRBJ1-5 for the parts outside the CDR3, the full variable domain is DAGVTQSPTHLIKTRGQQVTLRCSPKSGHDTVSWYQQALGQGPQFIFQYYEEEERQRGNFPDRFSGHQFPNYSSELNVNALLLGDSALYLCASSLGQLMQPQHFGDGTRLSIL.